This T cell receptor beta chain was identified during a study of blood T cell repertoires in COVID-19. Study-level information: Sites in the United States, Italy and Spain provided acute and convalescent COVID-19 samples. Sources were T cells, B-cell-depleted T cells, or PBMCs; the material itself was cDNA or gDNA.

Enrolment of Seattle patients took place during active infection, and they were followed longitudinally. J lost 2 bases, V lost 3 bases, and 11 bases had no gene match. Germline CDR1 reads SGHDT; CDR2 reads YYEEEE. This CDR3 is built from 17 residues. In the authors' workflow: It was from reference gene primer amplification that nucleated cell counts were estimated. Sequencing was performed with immunoSEQ multiplex PCR; in TCRdb, only in-frame clones are kept and a portion is missing. V, J and clone size are taken as reported in that table, and D and trimming were inferred from the DNA itself. The table has nearly 250,000 clones, around 86% seen once; the top ten hold roughly 6.2%.

The rearrangement links TRBV5-6 to TRBJ1-2; 9 bases fit TRBD1. The sequenced material came from peripheral blood. The TCR was taken from a woman at least 80 years old with COVID-19, enrolled during active disease. CDR3 nucleotides: TGTGCCAGCAGCTCCTCCCCGGGACAGGGAGGGAACTATGGCTACACCTTC. Protein product: CASSSSPGQGGNYGYTF.